The TCR beta chain described here comes from a study of regulatory T cells in long-lasting Graves disease. Time point of the sample: newly diagnosed GD, antithyroid drugs for less than 3 months. RNA extracted from PBMCs served as the sequencing template. Study-wide results and limits: TRBV28, TRBJ1-2 and TRBJ2-5 emerged as the favored segments in persistent disease.

V was clipped by 7 bases and J by 0 bases; unmatched bases: 12. This CDR3 region has 17 residues. iRepertoire HTBI primers and Arm-PCR of CDR3 regions built TCR beta libraries. Via MiXCR, TCRdb re-called the multiplex PCR reads, giving one row per CDR3 protein. The data hold over 350,000 distinct CDR3 sequences, with 14% observed a single time. The sample holds many counts of this clonotype. The antigen remains undetermined. Another study also made use of these data, one on T cells in Graves' hyperthyroidism and ophthalmopathy.

The sequencing used peripheral blood mononuclear cells (PBMCs), collected at new diagnosis, from a patient treated with antithyroid drugs. The receptor's source is a woman between 45 and 65 years old with Graves disease. This chain joins TRBV12-3 or TRBV12-4 and TRBJ1-3, with 7 bases aligning to TRBD1. The CDR3 loop is CASNPGQFLFSGNTIYF. CDR3 nucleotide sequence: TGTGCCAGCAATCCGGGACAGTTTCTTTTCTCTGGAAACACCATATATTTT.